A single sample gave rise to the 29 T cell receptor beta chains below, sequenced in a study of PD-1 blockade in mismatch repair-deficient tumors. Profiling relied on immunoSEQ multiplex PCR, and the TCRdb table lists in-frame clones only, not all of them. The sample has some 84,000 clones; about 85% are singletons. The sample here was peripheral blood, taken 12 weeks after starting pembrolizumab. Every receptor here comes from an adult with mismatch repair-deficient cancer.

This chain joins TRBV13 and TRBJ2-1, with 9 bases aligning to TRBD2. V lost 1 base and J lost 4; bases outside the gene matches: 17. This CDR3 is 20 amino acids long. Per germline, CDR1 PRHDT and CDR2 FYEKMQ (reference sequence). As DNA, the CDR3 is TGTGCCAGCAGCTTAGTCGACAGGGTGTCCTCCAGCGGGAGGTACAATGAGCAGTTCTTC. It is translated as CASSLVDRVSSSGRYNEQFF.

The chain is built from TRBV7-3 and TRBJ1-5, with D hard to call. Germline-derived CDR1 and CDR2 are SGHTA and FQGTGA. Trimming shortened V by 1 base and J by 3 bases, and 34 bases separated the two germline ends. The CDR3 extends over 23 amino acids. The chain's CDR3 is CASSLKGTESLVLLTALNQPQHF. CDR3 nucleotide sequence: TGTGCCAGCAGCTTAAAAGGAACCGAATCCCTTGTTCTACTAACAGCTCTCAATCAGCCCCAGCATTTT.

The rearrangement joins TRBV6-6 to TRBJ2-5; D is uncertain. CDR1 and CDR2 (germline): MNHNY, SVGAGI (reference sequence). The CDR3 contains 13 residues. With 7 bases removed from V and 3 bases from J, the gap between germline ends came to 12 bases. The DNA for the CDR3 is TGTGCCAGCACCCTGAATAGGGAAGAGACCCAGTACTTC. It is translated as CASTLNREETQYF.

This chain links TRBV4-1 with TRBJ2-7; a weak D match, TRBD1 (6 bases). The V end lost 2 bases, the J end lost 7 bases, and 15 bases lay between the germline ends. This CDR3 comprises 14 residues. The germline gives CDR1 MGHRA, CDR2 YSYEKL. The CDR3 region is CASSQPGTPGEQYF. Here the CDR3 DNA reads TGCGCCAGCAGCCAACCCGGGACACCGGGGGAGCAGTACTTC.

This clone has more than one count but fewer than ten. Within the sample, other DNA sequences also encode this same CDR3. The V call is TRBV5-6, the J call TRBJ1-3; no definite D call. V gave up 5 bases and J gave up 2 bases, with 8 bases separating them. Germline V gives CDR1 SGHDT, CDR2 YYEEEE. This CDR3 contains 13 residues. CDR3 nucleotides: TGTGCCAGCAGTTTCACACCTGGAAACACCATATATTTT. It codes for CASSFTPGNTIYF.

The sample holds a few counts of this clone. CDR3 nucleotides: TGTGCCAGCAGCTCCGGGCCTAGGCAGTACTTC. Its protein product is CASSSGPRQYF. The rearrangement joins TRBV2 to TRBJ2-7; D remains unclear. The CDR3 is 11 residues long. Germline CDR1 reads SNHLY; CDR2 reads FYNNEI. V lost 6 bases and J lost 9, with 12 bases in between.

The chain is built from TRBV7-3 and TRBJ2-7; 11 bases align to TRBD2. Germline CDR1 SGHTA, CDR2 FQGTGA. Losses at the gene ends were 4 bases for V and 2 bases for J; bases not matched to a gene: 7. The CDR3 has 16 residues. The CDR3 bases are TGTGCCAGCAGCTCCCTTCTAGCGGGAGGCACCTACGAGCAGTACTTC. The encoded protein is CASSSLLAGGTYEQYF.

The chain uses TRBV4-2 and TRBJ2-2, with D unclear. V gave up 0 bases and J gave up 8 bases, with 4 bases separating them. CDR3 length equals 12 residues. Germline V CDR1 and CDR2: LGHNA, YNFKEQ. The CDR3 sequence: CASSQDGGELFF. CDR3 nucleotides: TGTGCCAGCAGCCAAGACGGAGGGGAGCTGTTTTTT.

The rearrangement links TRBV6-7 to TRBJ2-5, with D possibly being TRBD1 (6 bases). TRBV6-7 is an ORF, with its function uncertain. There are 14 residues in the CDR3. Trimming shortened V by 8 bases and J by 7 bases, and 20 bases separated the two germline ends. CDR3 coding DNA: TGTGCCAGCTTTCCCCTGTCAGGGGCGAGGACCCAGTACTTC. It encodes CASFPLSGARTQYF.

This sequence joins TRBV5-5 and TRBJ2-3, with 7 bases identical to TRBD1. The germline V gene has CDR1 SGHKS and CDR2 YYEKEE (reference sequence). The CDR3 is 15 residues long. V gave up 5 bases and J gave up 2 bases; unmatched junction bases: 8. CDR3 protein: CASRKGQAVTDTQYF. As DNA, the CDR3 is TGTGCCAGCAGGAAAGGACAGGCCGTCACAGATACGCAGTATTTT. The entire variable domain, with the rest obtained from reference TRBV5-5 and TRBJ2-3, is as follows: DAGVTQSPTHLIKTRGQQVTLRCSPISGHKSVSWYQQVLGQGPQFIFQYYEKEERGRGNFPDRFSARQFPNYSSELNVNALLLGDSALYLCASRKGQAVTDTQYFGPGTRLTVL.

This clone occurred a few times. The V and J genes are TRBV6-5 and TRBJ1-2, with TRBD1 as a possible D gene (5 bases). The CDR3 is made up of 13 amino acids. The V gene lost 5 bases and the J gene lost 2 bases, with 9 bases spanning the gap. Per germline, CDR1 MNHEY and CDR2 SVGAGI. The CDR3 nucleotides read TGTGCCAGCAGTCTACAGGCAAACTATGGCTACACCTTC. As protein: CASSLQANYGYTF.

The V call is TRBV19, the J call TRBJ2-1, with D perhaps TRBD2 (6 bases). Germline V gene data show CDR1 as LNHDA and CDR2 as SQIVND (reference sequence). V was pared by 3 bases and J by 5 bases, with 11 bases between. This CDR3 is built from 14 residues. CDR3 coding DNA: TGTGCCAGTAGTATTCGTATAGCGGACAATGAGCAGTTCTTC. This codes for CASSIRIADNEQFF.

This clone has only a few counts. The CDR3 nucleotides are TGCAGCGGCTCCGGTGGAAGACGCTCCTACAATGAGCAGTTCTTC. Translated: CSGSGGRRSYNEQFF. This chain joins TRBV29-1 and TRBJ2-1; D is undetermined. The V end was cut by 7 bases, the J end by 0 bases, with 16 bases between. The CDR3 is 15 amino acids. Germline loops: CDR1 SQVTM, CDR2 ANQGSEA.

The chain couples TRBV4-1 to TRBJ2-7, with D perhaps matching TRBD1 (6 bases). Germline V gene sequence: CDR1 MGHRA, CDR2 YSYEKL. There are 14 residues in the CDR3. V lost 7 bases, J lost 6 bases, and 19 bases lay in between. The DNA of the CDR3 is TGCGCCAGCACCCAGGGGCCGGGTCCCTTCGAGCAGTACTTC. As protein: CASTQGPGPFEQYF.

The gene calls are TRBV11-2 and TRBJ1-5, with 7 bases lining up with TRBD1. This CDR3 has 13 residues. Per the germline V gene, CDR1 is SGHAT and CDR2 is FQNNGV. Losses at the gene ends were 3 bases for V and 9 bases for J; bases not matched to a gene: 5. CDR3 DNA sequence: TGTGCCAGCAGCTTGGGGCAGGGGGGGCCCCAGCATTTT. This codes for CASSLGQGGPQHF.

The chain is built from TRBV2 and TRBJ1-5; 7 bases align to TRBD1. The CDR3 sequence is 15 residues long. Germline V lookup: CDR1 SNHLY, CDR2 FYNNEI. Trimming took 8 bases from V and 2 from J; bases not matched to a gene: 9. The CDR3 DNA follows: TGTGCCAGCCGCGGTAGGGGGCTAGGCAATCAGCCCCAGCATTTT. Translated: CASRGRGLGNQPQHF.

This clone turned up a few times. The chain joins TRBV4-2 to TRBJ1-3, with D perhaps matching TRBD1 (6 bases). This CDR3 is built from 16 residues. Germline V CDR1 and CDR2: LGHNA, YNFKEQ. With 0 bases removed from V and 0 bases from J, the gap between germline ends came to 9 bases. CDR3 in DNA: TGTGCCAGCAGCCAAGAGCGAGGGGGCTCTGGAAACACCATATATTTT. Translation: CASSQERGGSGNTIYF.

This sequence joins TRBV19 and TRBJ1-2; TRBD1 matches at 9 bases. Germline V CDR1 and CDR2: LNHDA, SQIVND (reference sequence). The CDR3 is 15 residues long. V lost 4 bases, J lost 3 bases, and 6 bases stayed unmatched. CDR3 DNA: TGTGCCAGTAGTAGGACGAACAGGGGGCACTATGGCTACACCTTC. Encoded protein: CASSRTNRGHYGYTF.

This clone was picked up one time. This chain connects TRBV11-2 to TRBJ1-1; D is undetermined. V shed 4 bases and J shed 1 base, with 7 bases lying between them. The CDR3 consists of 13 residues. Germline loops: CDR1 SGHAT, CDR2 FQNNGV. For the CDR3, the DNA is TGTGCCAGCAGCTCCCTATCGAACACTGAAGCTTTCTTT. It specifies CASSSLSNTEAFF.

The genes are TRBV10-3 and TRBJ2-7; D is possibly TRBD2 (6 bases). Germline-derived CDR1 and CDR2 are ENHRY and SYGVKD. With 8 bases removed from V and 2 bases from J, the gap between germline ends came to 28 bases. This CDR3 contains 18 residues. CDR3 in DNA: TGTGCCATCTTAGGTCCCTGGCGGGACTTCTTCGTTCCCTACGAGCAGTACTTC. Translation gives CAILGPWRDFFVPYEQYF.

This chain connects TRBV18 to TRBJ1-2; D remains unclear. Germline CDR1 reads KGHSH; CDR2 reads LQKENI. Deletions cut 2 bases from V and 6 bases from J, with 10 bases between. The length of the CDR3 is 13 residues. The CDR3 loop reads CASSPEGDDGYTF. As DNA, the CDR3 is TGTGCCAGCTCACCAGAGGGAGACGATGGCTACACCTTC.

As to this clone: An end of the junction differs from the germline gene, which may be a read error. The J gene is TRBJ2-2, the V gene TRBV18; TRBD1 matches 7 bases. This CDR3 has 17 residues. Germline CDR1 is KGHSH and CDR2 is LQKENI. CDR3 sequence reads: CASSPRQGLGNAGELFF. Here the CDR3 DNA reads TGTGCCAGCTCACCTCGACAGGGTTTGGGGAACGCCGGGGAGCTGTTTTTT.

This clone was detected a few times. V is TRBV5-1 and J is TRBJ2-5, with unresolved D. This CDR3 is 11 amino acids long. V was pared by 4 bases and J by 1 base, with 2 bases between. Germline V lookup: CDR1 SGHRS, CDR2 YFSETQ. The CDR3 DNA is TGCGCCAGCAGCGTCCAAGAGACCCAGTACTTC. Translation: CASSVQETQYF.

The J gene is TRBJ2-7, the V gene TRBV7-2; D unclear. The CDR3 consists of 15 residues. CDR1 is SGHTA, CDR2 FQGNSA, per germline. Trimming took 1 base from V and 0 from J, leaving 10 bases between them. CDR3 DNA sequence: TGTGCCAGCAGCTTAGGTTATAGCTACTCCTACGAGCAGTACTTC. Translation: CASSLGYSYSYEQYF.

The rearrangement links TRBV5-1 to TRBJ2-5; TRBD2 aligns across 10 bases. Per the germline V gene, CDR1 is SGHRS and CDR2 is YFSETQ. V lost 3 bases, J lost 2 bases, and 7 bases stayed unmatched. The CDR3 totals 16 residues. The CDR3 here is CASSSAPSGSQETQYF. The CDR3 nucleotides are TGCGCCAGCAGCTCGGCTCCTAGCGGGAGTCAAGAGACCCAGTACTTC.

The V gene is TRBV27, the J gene TRBJ1-5, with D possibly matching TRBD1 (5 bases). The CDR3 sequence is 18 residues long. V dropped 4 bases and J dropped 2 bases, with 21 bases sitting between them. CDR1 and CDR2 (germline): MNHEY, SMNVEV (reference sequence). In nucleotides, the CDR3 is TGTGCCAGCAGTTCGCGAAAGGACACTCCCGAGCGCAATCAGCCCCAGCATTTT. It encodes CASSSRKDTPERNQPQHF.

This sequence joins TRBV4-3 and TRBJ2-7; unclear D gene. This CDR3 contains 16 residues. Germline assignment: CDR1 LGHNA and CDR2 YSLEER. Trimming removed 0 bases from V and 0 bases from J, with 12 bases in between. The CDR3 DNA sequence: TGCGCCAGCAGCCAAGATCGGTCTTCAAGCTCCTACGAGCAGTACTTC. Translation gives CASSQDRSSSSYEQYF.

V gene TRBV9 combines with J gene TRBJ2-7; perhaps TRBD1 as D (5 bases). CDR3 length: 14 residues. Germline V gene sequence: CDR1 SGDLS, CDR2 YYNGEE. V dropped 1 base and J dropped 4 bases, with 12 bases sitting between them. The CDR3 loop reads CASSVSGFGYEQYF. The CDR3 bases are TGTGCCAGCAGCGTATCAGGGTTCGGGTACGAGCAGTACTTC.

The V gene is TRBV2, the J gene TRBJ2-5; the D gene could be TRBD1 or TRBD2 (6 bases each). Trimming shortened V by 4 bases and J by 5 bases, and 11 bases separated the two germline ends. Germline V gives CDR1 SNHLY, CDR2 FYNNEI. CDR3 length: 13 residues. CDR3 in DNA: TGTGCCAGCAGTGGGGGGGCGCGGGAGACCCAGTACTTC. Its translation is CASSGGARETQYF.